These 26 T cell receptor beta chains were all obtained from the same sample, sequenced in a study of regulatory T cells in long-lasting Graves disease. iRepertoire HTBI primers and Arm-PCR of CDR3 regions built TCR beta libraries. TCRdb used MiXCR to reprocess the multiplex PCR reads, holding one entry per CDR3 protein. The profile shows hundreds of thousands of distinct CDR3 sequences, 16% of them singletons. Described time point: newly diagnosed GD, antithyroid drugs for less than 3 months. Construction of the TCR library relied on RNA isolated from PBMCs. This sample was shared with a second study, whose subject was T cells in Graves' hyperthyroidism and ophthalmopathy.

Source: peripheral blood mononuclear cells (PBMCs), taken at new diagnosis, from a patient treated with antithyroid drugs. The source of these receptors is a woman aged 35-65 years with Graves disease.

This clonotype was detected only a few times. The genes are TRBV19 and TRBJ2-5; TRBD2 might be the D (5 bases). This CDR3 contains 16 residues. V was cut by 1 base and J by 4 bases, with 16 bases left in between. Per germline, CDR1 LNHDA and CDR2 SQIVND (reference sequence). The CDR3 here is CASSIVRGGYRETQYF. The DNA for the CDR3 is TGTGCCAGTAGTATAGTTCGGGGTGGATACCGAGAGACCCAGTACTTC.

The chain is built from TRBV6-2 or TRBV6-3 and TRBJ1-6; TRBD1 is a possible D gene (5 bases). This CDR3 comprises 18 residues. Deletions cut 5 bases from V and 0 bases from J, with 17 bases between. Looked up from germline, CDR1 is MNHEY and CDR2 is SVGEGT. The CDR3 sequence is CASSQMRGGSSYNSPLHF. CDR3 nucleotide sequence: TGTGCCAGCAGTCAAATGCGGGGGGGGAGCTCCTATAATTCACCCCTCCACTTT.

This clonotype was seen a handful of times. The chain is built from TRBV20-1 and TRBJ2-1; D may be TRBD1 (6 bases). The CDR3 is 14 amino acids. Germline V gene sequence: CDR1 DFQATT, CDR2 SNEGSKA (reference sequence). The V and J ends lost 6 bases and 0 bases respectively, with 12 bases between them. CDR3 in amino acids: CSAPIGGSYNEQFF. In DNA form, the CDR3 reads TGCAGTGCCCCGATAGGGGGCTCCTACAATGAGCAGTTCTTC.

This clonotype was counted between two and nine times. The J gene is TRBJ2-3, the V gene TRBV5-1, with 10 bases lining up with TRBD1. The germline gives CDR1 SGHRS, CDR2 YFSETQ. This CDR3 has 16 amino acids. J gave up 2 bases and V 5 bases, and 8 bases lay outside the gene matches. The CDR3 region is CASRHGDRGFTDTQYF. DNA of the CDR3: TGCGCCAGCAGGCACGGGGACAGGGGATTCACAGATACGCAGTATTTT.

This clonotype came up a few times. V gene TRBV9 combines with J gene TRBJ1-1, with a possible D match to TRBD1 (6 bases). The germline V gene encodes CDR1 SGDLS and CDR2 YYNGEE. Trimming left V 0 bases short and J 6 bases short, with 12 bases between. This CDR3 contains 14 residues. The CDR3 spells CASSVEGGGAEAFF. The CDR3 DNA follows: TGTGCCAGCAGCGTAGAGGGAGGGGGGGCTGAAGCTTTCTTT.

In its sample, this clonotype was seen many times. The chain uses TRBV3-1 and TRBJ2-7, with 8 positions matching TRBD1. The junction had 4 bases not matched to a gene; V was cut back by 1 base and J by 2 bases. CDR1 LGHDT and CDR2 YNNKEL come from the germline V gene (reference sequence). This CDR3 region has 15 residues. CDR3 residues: CASSQGQGPTYEQYF. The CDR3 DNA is TGTGCCAGCAGCCAAGGACAGGGGCCGACCTACGAGCAGTACTTC.

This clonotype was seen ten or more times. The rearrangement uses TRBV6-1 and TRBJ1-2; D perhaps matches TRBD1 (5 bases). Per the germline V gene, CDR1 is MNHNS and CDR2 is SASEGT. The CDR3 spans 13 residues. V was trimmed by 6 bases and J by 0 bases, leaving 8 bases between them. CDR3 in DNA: TGTGCCAGCAGGATGGACACTAACTATGGCTACACCTTC. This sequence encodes CASRMDTNYGYTF.

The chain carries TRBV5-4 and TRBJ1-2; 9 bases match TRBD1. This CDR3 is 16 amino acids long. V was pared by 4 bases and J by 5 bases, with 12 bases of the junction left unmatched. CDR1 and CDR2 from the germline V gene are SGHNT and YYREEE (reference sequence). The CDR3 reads CASSLGQGRVVYGYTF. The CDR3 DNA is TGTGCCAGCAGCCTGGGACAGGGAAGGGTCGTGTATGGCTACACCTTC.

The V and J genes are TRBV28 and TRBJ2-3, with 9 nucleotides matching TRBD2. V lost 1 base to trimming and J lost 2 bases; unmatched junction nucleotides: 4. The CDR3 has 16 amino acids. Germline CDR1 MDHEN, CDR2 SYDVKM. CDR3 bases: TGTGCCAGCAGTTTATCGGCGGGGGGGACCACAGATACGCAGTATTTT. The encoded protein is CASSLSAGGTTDTQYF.

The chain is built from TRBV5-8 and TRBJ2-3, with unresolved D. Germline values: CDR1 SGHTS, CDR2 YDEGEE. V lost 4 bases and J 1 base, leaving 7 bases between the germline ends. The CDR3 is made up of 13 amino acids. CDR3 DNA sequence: TGTGCCAGCAGCCTGACCCGCACAGATACGCAGTATTTT. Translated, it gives CASSLTRTDTQYF. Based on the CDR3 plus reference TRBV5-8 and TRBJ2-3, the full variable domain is EAGVTQSPTHLIKTRGQQATLRCSPISGHTSVYWYQQALGLGLQFLLWYDEGEERNRGNFPPRFSGRQFPNYSSELNVNALELEDSALYLCASSLTRTDTQYFGPGTRLTVL.

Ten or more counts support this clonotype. CDR3 region: CASSLLDSGPGTSGGGSYEQYF. CDR3 nucleotide sequence: TGTGCCAGCAGTTTATTGGACTCAGGTCCCGGGACTAGCGGGGGGGGCTCCTACGAGCAGTACTTC. J is TRBJ2-7 and V is TRBV28, with TRBD2 matching 16 bases. In germline, CDR1 is MDHEN, CDR2 SYDVKM. V lost 1 base, J lost 0 bases, and 15 bases stayed unmatched. The CDR3 covers 22 residues.

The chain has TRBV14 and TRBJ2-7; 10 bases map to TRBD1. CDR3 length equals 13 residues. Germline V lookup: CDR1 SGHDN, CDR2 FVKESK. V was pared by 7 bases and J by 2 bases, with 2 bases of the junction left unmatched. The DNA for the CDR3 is TGTGCCAGCACCGGGACAGGGGCCTACGAGCAGTACTTC. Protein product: CASTGTGAYEQYF.

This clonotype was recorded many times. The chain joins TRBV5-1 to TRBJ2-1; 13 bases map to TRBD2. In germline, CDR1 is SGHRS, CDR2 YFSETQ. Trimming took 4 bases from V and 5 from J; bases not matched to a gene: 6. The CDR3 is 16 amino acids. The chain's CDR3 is CASSPVTSGGNNEQFF. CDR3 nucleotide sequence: TGCGCCAGCAGCCCGGTGACTAGCGGGGGGAACAATGAGCAGTTCTTC.

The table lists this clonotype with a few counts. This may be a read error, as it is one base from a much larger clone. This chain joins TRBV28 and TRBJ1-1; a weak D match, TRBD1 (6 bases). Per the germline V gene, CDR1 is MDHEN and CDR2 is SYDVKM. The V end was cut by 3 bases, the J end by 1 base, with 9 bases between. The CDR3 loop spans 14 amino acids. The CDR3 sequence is CASSFEDRNTEAFF. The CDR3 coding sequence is TGTGCCAGCAGTTTTGAGGACAGGAACACTGAAGCTTTCTTT. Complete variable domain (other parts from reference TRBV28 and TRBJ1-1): DVKVTQSSRYLVKRTGEKVFLECVQDMDHENMFWYRQDPGLGLRLIYFSYDVKMKEKGDIPEGYSVSREKKERFSLILESASTNQTSMYLCASSFEDRNTEAFFGQGTRLTVV.

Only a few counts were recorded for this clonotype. The CDR3 is CASSSSPQGNTEAFF. The CDR3 nucleotides read TGTGCCAGCAGTTCGTCCCCCCAGGGAAACACTGAAGCTTTCTTT. The J gene is TRBJ1-1, the V gene TRBV12-3 or TRBV12-4; TRBD1 is a possible D gene (5 bases). The CDR3 covers 15 residues. Trimming cost V 4 bases and J 2 bases, with 14 bases left between them.

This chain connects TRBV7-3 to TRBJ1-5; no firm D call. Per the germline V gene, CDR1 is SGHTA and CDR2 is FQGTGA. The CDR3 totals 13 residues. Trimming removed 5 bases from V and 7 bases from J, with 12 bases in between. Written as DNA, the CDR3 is TGTGCCAGCAGCGAGGACCGTGAGCAGCCCCAGCATTTT. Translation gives CASSEDREQPQHF.

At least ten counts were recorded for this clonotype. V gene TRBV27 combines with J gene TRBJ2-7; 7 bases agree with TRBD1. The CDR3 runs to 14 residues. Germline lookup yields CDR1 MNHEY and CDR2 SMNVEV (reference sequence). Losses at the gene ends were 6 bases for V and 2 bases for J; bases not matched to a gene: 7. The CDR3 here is CASSMKGAAYEQYF. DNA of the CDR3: TGTGCCAGCAGCATGAAGGGGGCAGCCTACGAGCAGTACTTC.

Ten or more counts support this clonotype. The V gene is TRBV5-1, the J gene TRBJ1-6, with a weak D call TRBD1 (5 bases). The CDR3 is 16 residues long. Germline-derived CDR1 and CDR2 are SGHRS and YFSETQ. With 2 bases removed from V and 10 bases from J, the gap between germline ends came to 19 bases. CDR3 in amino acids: CASSLRGDSAESPLHF. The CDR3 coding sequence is TGCGCCAGCAGCTTACGAGGAGACAGTGCAGAGTCACCCCTCCACTTT.

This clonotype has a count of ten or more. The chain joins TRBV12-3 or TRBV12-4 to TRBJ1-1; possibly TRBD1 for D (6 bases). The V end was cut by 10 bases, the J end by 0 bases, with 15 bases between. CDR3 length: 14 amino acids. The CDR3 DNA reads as TGTGCCACCAAAGGGGGGGCTGTGAACACTGAAGCTTTCTTT. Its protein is CATKGGAVNTEAFF.

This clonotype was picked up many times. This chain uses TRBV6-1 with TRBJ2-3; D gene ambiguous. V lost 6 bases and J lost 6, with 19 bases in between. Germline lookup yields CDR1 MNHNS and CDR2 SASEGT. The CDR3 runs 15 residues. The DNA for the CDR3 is TGTGCCAGCAGCCCCGTATTAACGGTTCGGGATACGCAGTATTTT. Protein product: CASSPVLTVRDTQYF.

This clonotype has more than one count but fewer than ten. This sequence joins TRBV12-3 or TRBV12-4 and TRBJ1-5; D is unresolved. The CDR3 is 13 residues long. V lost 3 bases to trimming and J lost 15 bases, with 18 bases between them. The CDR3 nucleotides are TGTGCCAGCAGTTTGTGGGCCGAGGGAGGGATGCATTTT. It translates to CASSLWAEGGMHF.

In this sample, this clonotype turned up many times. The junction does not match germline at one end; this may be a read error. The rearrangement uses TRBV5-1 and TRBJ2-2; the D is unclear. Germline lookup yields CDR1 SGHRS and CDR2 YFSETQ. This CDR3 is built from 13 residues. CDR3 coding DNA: TGTGCCAGCAGCCTAAAGAACACCGGGGAGCTGTTTTTT. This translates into CASSLKNTGELFF.

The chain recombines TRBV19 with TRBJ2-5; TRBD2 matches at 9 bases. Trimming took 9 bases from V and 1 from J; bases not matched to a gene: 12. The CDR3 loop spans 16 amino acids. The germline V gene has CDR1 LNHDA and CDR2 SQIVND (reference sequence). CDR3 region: CASRGSGTSLQETQYF. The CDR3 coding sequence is TGTGCCAGCCGGGGGTCCGGGACTAGCCTCCAAGAGACCCAGTACTTC.

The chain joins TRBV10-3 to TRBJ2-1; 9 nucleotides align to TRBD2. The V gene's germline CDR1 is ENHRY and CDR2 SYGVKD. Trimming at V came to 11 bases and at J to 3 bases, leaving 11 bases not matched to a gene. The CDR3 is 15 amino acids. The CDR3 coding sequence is TGTGCCTCCCGGCAAGCGGGGGGAGACTACAATGAGCAGTTCTTC. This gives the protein CASRQAGGDYNEQFF.

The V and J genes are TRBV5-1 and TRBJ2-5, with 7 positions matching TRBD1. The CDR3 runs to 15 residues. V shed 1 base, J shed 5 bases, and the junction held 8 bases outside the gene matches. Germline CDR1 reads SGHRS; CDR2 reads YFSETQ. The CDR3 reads CASSLMGQGEETQYF. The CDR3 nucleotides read TGCGCCAGCAGCTTGATGGGGCAGGGGGAGGAGACCCAGTACTTC.

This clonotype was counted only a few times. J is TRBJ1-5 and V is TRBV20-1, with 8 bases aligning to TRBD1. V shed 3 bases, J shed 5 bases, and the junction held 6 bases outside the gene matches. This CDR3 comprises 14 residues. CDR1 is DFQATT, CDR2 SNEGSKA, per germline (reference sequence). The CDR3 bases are TGCAGTGCTAGGGGGACAGGTCTGCATCAGCCCCAGCATTTT. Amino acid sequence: CSARGTGLHQPQHF.